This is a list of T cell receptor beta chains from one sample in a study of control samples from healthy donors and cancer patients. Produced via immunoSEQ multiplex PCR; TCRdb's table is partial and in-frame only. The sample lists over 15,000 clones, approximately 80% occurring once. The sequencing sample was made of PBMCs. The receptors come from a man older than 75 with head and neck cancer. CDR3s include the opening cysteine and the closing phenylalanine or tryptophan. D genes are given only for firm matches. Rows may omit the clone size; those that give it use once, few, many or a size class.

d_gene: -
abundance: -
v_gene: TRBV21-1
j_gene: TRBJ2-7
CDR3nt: TGTGCCAGCAGCAAAGTAGGGGACAGGGCTTACGAGCAGTACTTC
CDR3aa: CASSKVGDRAYEQYF

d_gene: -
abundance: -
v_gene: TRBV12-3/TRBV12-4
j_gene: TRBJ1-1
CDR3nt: TGTGCCAGCAGTTTAAGTCAGAACACTGAAGCTTTCTTT
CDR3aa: CASSLSQNTEAFF

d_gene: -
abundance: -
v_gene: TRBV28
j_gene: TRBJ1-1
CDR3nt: TGTGCCAGCAGCCCGGGACGGCGGACTGAAGCTTTCTTT
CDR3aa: CASSPGRRTEAFF

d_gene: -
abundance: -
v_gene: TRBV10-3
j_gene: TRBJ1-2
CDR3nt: TGTGCCATCATGCGCGGGGCGCTCGGCTACACCTTC
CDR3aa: CAIMRGALGYTF

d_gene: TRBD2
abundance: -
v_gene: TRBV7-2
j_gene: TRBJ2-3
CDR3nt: TGTGCCAGCAGCTTACCCGCCGGGGGGGCGTGGGATACGCAGTATTTT
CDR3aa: CASSLPAGGAWDTQYF

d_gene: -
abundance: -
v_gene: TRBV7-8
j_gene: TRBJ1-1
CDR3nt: TGTGCCAGCAGCTTCGGACGTCGTGAGGCTTTCTTT
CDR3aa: CASSFGRREAFF

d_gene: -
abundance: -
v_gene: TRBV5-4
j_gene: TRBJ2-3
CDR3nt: TGTGCCAGCAGCTTGATAAGCACAGATACGCAGTATTTT
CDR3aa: CASSLISTDTQYF

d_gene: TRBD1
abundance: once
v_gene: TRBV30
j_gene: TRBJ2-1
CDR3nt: TGTGCCTGGAGGAGGGGGCTGAGAGGGGTTTACAATGAGCAGTTCTTC
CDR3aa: CAWRRGLRGVYNEQFF

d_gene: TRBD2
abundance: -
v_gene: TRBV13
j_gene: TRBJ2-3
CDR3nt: TGTGCCAGCAGTACAATTCTAGCGGCCTCTAGCACAGATACGCAGTATTTT
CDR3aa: CASSTILAASSTDTQYF

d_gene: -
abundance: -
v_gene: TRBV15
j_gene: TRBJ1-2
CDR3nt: TGTGCCACCAGCAGTTCCGATTCAGGGGTGTATGGCTACACCTTC
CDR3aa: CATSSSDSGVYGYTF

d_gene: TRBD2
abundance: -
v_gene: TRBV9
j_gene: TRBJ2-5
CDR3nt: TGTGCCAGCAGCGAGGGACTAGCGGTCCAAGAGACCCAGTACTTC
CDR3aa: CASSEGLAVQETQYF

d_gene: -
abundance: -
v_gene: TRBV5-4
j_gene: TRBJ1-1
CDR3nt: TGTGCCAGCAGCTCCCGGGATACAGTCCCCACTGAAGCTTTCTTT
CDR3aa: CASSSRDTVPTEAFF

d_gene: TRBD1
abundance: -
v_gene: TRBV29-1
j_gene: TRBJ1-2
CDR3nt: TGCAGCGTTGATGCCCCCCCAGGGGGAGATTATGGCTACACCTTC
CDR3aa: CSVDAPPGGDYGYTF

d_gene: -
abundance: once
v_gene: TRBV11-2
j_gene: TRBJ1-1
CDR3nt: TGTGCCAGCAGCCCCCAAACCCGGATGAACACTGAAGCTTTCTTT
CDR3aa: CASSPQTRMNTEAFF

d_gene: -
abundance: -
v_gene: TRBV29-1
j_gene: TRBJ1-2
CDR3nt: TGCAGCGTTGCTCAGGTCTATGGCTACACCTTC
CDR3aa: CSVAQVYGYTF

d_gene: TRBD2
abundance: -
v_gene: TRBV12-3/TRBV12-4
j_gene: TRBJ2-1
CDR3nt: TGTGCCAGCAGACGGACTAGCCGGCTAGAGCAGTTCTTC
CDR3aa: CASRRTSRLEQFF

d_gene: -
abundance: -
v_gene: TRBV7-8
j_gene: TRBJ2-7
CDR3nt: TGTGCCAGCAGTTTTCATGTGAGCTACGAGCAGTACTTC
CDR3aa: CASSFHVSYEQYF

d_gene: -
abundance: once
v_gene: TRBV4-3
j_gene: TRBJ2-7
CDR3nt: TGCGCCAGCAGCCAAGATTTCGTCGCGGTAGGCGAGCAGTACTTC
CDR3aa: CASSQDFVAVGEQYF

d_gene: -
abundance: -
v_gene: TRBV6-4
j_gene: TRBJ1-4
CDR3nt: TGTGCCAGCAGCCCTACAGGGTTCGGGCCTGAAAAACTGTTTTTT
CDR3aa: CASSPTGFGPEKLFF

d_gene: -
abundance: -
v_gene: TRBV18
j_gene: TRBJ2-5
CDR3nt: TGTGCCAGCTCACCCTTCAGTACAGCCTCTCAAGAGACCCAGTACTTC
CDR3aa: CASSPFSTASQETQYF

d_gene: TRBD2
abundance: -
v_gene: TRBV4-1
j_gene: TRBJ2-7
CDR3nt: TGCGCCAGCAGCCAAGGTAGCGGGTCCTACGAGCAGTACTTC
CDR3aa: CASSQGSGSYEQYF

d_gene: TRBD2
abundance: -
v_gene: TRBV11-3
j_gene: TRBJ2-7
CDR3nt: TGTGCCAGCAGCTTAAGCCTAGCGGGGGATGAGCAGTACTTC
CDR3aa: CASSLSLAGDEQYF

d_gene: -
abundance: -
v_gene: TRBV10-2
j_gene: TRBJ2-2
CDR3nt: TGCGCCAGCAGTGTCGAGGGAGGCGGCACCGGGGAGCTGTTTTTT
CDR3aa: CASSVEGGGTGELFF

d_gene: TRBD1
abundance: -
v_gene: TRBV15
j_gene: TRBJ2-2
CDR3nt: TGTGCCACCACCCTGGACAGGGGTGGGACCGGGGAGCTGTTTTTT
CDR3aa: CATTLDRGGTGELFF

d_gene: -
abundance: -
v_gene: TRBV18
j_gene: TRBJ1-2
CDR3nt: TGTGCCAGCTTACCTTCGGGGCGAGACTATGGCTACACCTTC
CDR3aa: CASLPSGRDYGYTF

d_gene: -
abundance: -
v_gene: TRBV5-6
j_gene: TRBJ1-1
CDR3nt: TGTGCCAGCATTAGAGGGTTGGGGAACACTGAAGCTTTCTTT
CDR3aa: CASIRGLGNTEAFF

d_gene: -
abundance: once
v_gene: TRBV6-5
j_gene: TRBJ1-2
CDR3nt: TGTGCCAGCAGCTCCCCCGCCGTGGGCTACACCTTC
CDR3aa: CASSSPAVGYTF

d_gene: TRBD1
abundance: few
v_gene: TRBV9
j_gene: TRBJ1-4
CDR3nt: TGTGCCAGCAGCCATACCCCGGGACAGGTTAATGAAAAACTGTTTTTT
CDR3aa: CASSHTPGQVNEKLFF

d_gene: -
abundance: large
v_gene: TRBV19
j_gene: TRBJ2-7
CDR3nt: TGTGCCAGTAGTCCCCCCGGGCACTCCTACGAGCAGTACTTC
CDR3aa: CASSPPGHSYEQYF

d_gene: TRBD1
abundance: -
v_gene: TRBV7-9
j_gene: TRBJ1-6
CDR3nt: TGTGCCAGCAGCCTCGGACAGGAAAATTCACCCCTCCACTTT
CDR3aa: CASSLGQENSPLHF

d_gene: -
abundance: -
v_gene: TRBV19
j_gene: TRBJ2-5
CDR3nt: TGTGCCAGTAGGCGGCCAGAGTTGGAGACCCAGTACTTC
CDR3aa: CASRRPELETQYF

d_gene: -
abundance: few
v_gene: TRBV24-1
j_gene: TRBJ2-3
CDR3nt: TGTGCCACCAGTGATTCACAGGGCCTCACAGATACGCAGTATTTT
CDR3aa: CATSDSQGLTDTQYF

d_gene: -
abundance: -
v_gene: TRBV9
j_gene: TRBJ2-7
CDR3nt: TGTGCCAGCAGCCCAAGACAGGAAACCTACGAGCAGTACTTC
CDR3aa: CASSPRQETYEQYF

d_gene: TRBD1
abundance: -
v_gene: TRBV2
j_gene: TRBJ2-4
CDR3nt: TGTGCCAGCAGCCTCGACAGGGGAGACATTCAGTACTTC
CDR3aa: CASSLDRGDIQYF

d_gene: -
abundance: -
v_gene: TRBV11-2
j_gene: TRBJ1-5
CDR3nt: TGTGCCAGCAGCTTAGGCGGAGGGTGGCAGCCCCAGCATTTT
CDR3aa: CASSLGGGWQPQHF

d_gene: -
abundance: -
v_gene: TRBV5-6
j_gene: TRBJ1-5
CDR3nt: TGTGCCAGCAGCTTGGCAGGGATTCAGCCCCAGCATTTT
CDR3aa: CASSLAGIQPQHF

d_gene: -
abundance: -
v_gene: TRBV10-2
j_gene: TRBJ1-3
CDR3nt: TGCGCCAGCAGTGAGTCGGGGATTAGCTCTGGAAACACCATATATTTT
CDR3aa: CASSESGISSGNTIYF

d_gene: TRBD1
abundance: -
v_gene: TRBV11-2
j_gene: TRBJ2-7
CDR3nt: TGTGCCAGCAGCGCCCGGGACAGGGGAGTTTACGAGCAGTACTTC
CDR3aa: CASSARDRGVYEQYF

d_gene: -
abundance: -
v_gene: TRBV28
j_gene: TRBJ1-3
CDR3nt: TGTGCCAGCCTGCGGGGAGCTGGAAACACCATATATTTT
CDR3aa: CASLRGAGNTIYF

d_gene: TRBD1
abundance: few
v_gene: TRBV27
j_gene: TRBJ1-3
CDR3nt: TGTGCCAGCAGTTTATCACAGGGGAGAGGAAACACCATATATTTT
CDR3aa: CASSLSQGRGNTIYF

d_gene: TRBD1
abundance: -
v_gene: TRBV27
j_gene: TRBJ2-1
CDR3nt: TGTGCCAGCAGAACCGGGACAGGAGAATTCTTC
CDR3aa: CASRTGTGEFF